A selection of T cell receptor beta chains follows, all from one sample in a study of OX40 agonist ivuxolimab in advanced cancers. Method: immunoSEQ multiplex PCR; TCRdb's copy keeps in-frame clones and lacks some. The sample shows just over 90,000 clones, around 91% of them seen only once. The starting material was CD4+ or CD8+ T cells sorted from blood, obtained in a trial of the OX40 agonist ivuxolimab. All receptors derive from an adult with an advanced solid tumor such as melanoma, head and neck, liver or kidney cancer. CDR3s include the opening cysteine and the closing phenylalanine or tryptophan. Each record gives: D gene, J gene, V gene, CDR3 length, clone size, CDR3 protein, CDR3 DNA. D genes are given only for firm matches. Clone size is not always given. Where it is, it says once, few, many or a class for expanded clones.

>TRBD2|TRBJ2-7|TRBV7-2|15|.
CASSSSGDFSYEQYF
TGTGCCAGCAGCTCGAGCGGGGACTTCTCCTACGAGCAGTACTTC
>.|TRBJ1-1|TRBV30|10|.
CACGETEAFF
TGTGCCTGTGGAGAAACTGAAGCTTTCTTT
>.|TRBJ1-1|TRBV2|12|once
CASSRGRAEAFF
TGTGCCAGCAGTCGCGGGAGAGCTGAAGCTTTCTTT
>TRBD1|TRBJ1-5|TRBV9|15|few
CASSGGQGFNQPQHF
TGTGCCAGCAGCGGCGGACAGGGCTTCAATCAGCCCCAGCATTTT
>.|TRBJ1-1|TRBV15|14|many
CATARDFMSTEAFF
TGTGCCACGGCCCGGGACTTTATGTCCACTGAAGCTTTCTTT
>.|TRBJ2-2|TRBV9|16|.
CASSVGSDANTGELFF
TGTGCCAGCAGCGTAGGTTCGGACGCGAACACCGGGGAGCTGTTTTTT
>.|TRBJ2-7|TRBV5-1|13|.
CASSLDIFTPSYF
TGCGCCAGCAGCTTGGATATCTTTACCCCGTCGTACTTC
>.|TRBJ2-2|TRBV5-1|18|.
CASSLDLPGEANTGELFF
TGCGCCAGCAGCTTGGATTTGCCCGGAGAAGCGAACACCGGGGAGCTGTTTTTT
>TRBD2|TRBJ2-7|TRBV7-2|16|.
CASSLDTSGGTYEQYF
TGTGCCAGCAGCTTAGACACTAGCGGAGGGACCTACGAGCAGTACTTC
>TRBD2|TRBJ2-5|TRBV5-1|15|.
CASSFSGNIQETQYF
TGCGCCAGCAGTTTTAGCGGGAATATTCAAGAGACCCAGTACTTC
>.|TRBJ1-2|TRBV9|15|.
CASSVDLRDNYGYTF
TGTGCCAGCAGCGTAGACCTCCGGGACAACTATGGCTACACCTTC
>TRBD2|TRBJ2-3|TRBV10-3|20|.
CAISDSLTSGRARGTDTQYF
TGTGCCATCAGTGACTCTCTGACTAGCGGGAGGGCCAGGGGTACAGATACGCAGTATTTT
>.|TRBJ2-7|TRBV7-2|17|.
CASSLGRGRGAPYEQYF
TGTGCCAGCAGCTTAGGGAGGGGAAGAGGGGCTCCCTACGAGCAGTACTTC
>.|TRBJ1-2|TRBV19|13|once
CASSIQGSYGYTF
TGTGCCAGTAGTATACAGGGGAGCTATGGCTACACCTTC
>TRBD2|TRBJ2-3|TRBV10-3|15|.
CAIKDGGGSTDTQYF
TGTGCCATCAAAGACGGGGGGGGAAGCACAGATACGCAGTATTTT
>.|TRBJ2-2|TRBV7-9|10|.
CASSGGELFF
TGTGCCAGCAGCGGGGGGGAGCTGTTTTTT
>TRBD1|TRBJ1-5|TRBV30|15|few
CAYQPGTGPSQPQHF
TGTGCCTACCAACCCGGGACAGGGCCTAGTCAGCCCCAGCATTTT
>.|TRBJ1-1|TRBV29-1|12|.
CSVSDGNTEAFF
TGCAGCGTGTCGGACGGGAACACTGAAGCTTTCTTT
>.|TRBJ1-3|TRBV9|15|.
CASSVALGTGNTIYF
TGTGCCAGCAGCGTAGCTCTGGGAACTGGAAACACCATATATTTT
>.|TRBJ2-2|TRBV6-6|14|.
CASKGSSNTGELFF
TGTGCCAGCAAGGGGTCTTCTAACACCGGGGAGCTGTTTTTT
>.|TRBJ2-1|TRBV5-1|18|.
CASSLRVTVGTSYNEQFF
TGCGCCAGCAGCTTAAGGGTGACCGTGGGAACGTCCTACAATGAGCAGTTCTTC
>.|TRBJ2-1|TRBV30|11|.
CAWSVIREQFF
TGTGCCTGGAGTGTTATTAGGGAGCAGTTCTTC
>.|TRBJ2-6|TRBV6-5|14|.
CASSYSTGANVLTF
TGTGCCAGCAGTTACTCTACTGGGGCCAACGTCCTGACTTTC
>TRBD1|TRBJ1-3|TRBV2|15|.
CASRDRSLGGNTIYF
TGTGCCAGCAGGGACAGGTCCCTTGGGGGAAACACCATATATTTT
>.|TRBJ2-5|TRBV11-2|11|.
CASSPTETQYF
TGTGCCAGCAGCCCCACGGAGACCCAGTACTTC
>TRBD2|TRBJ2-1|TRBV11-2|14|.
CASSSGISYNEQFF
TGTGCCAGCAGCAGCGGGATTTCCTACAATGAGCAGTTCTTC
>TRBD2|TRBJ2-1|TRBV27|15|.
CASSGGGSSYNEQFF
TGTGCCAGCAGCGGGGGGGGGAGCTCCTACAATGAGCAGTTCTTC
>.|TRBJ2-1|TRBV9|14|.
CASSVGGSYNEQFF
TGTGCCAGCAGCGTAGGAGGCTCCTACAATGAGCAGTTCTTC
>.|TRBJ1-4|TRBV6-6|13|once
CASSYRADEKLFF
TGTGCCAGCAGTTACCGAGCGGATGAAAAACTGTTTTTT
>.|TRBJ2-7|TRBV2|15|.
CASSYLPGGLGEQYF
TGTGCCAGCAGTTATCTACCAGGAGGCCTAGGGGAGCAGTACTTC
>.|TRBJ1-3|TRBV9|14|.
CASSQGPGQNTIYF
TGTGCCAGCAGTCAAGGGCCAGGGCAGAACACCATATATTTT
>.|TRBJ1-2|TRBV2|13|.
CTIQKGSNYGYTF
TGTACTATCCAGAAAGGATCTAACTATGGCTACACCTTC
>.|TRBJ2-7|TRBV7-8|15|.
CASSSSGTASYEQYF
TGTGCCAGCAGCTCGTCCGGGACGGCGAGCTACGAGCAGTACTTC
>TRBD1|TRBJ2-2|TRBV5-4|16|.
CASSSIRTGSAEELFF
TGTGCCAGCAGCTCTATCCGGACAGGGTCGGCCGAGGAGCTGTTTTTT
>.|TRBJ1-2|TRBV6-6|14|.
CASSTTRAGGGYTF
TGTGCCAGCAGTACCACGCGGGCGGGAGGTGGCTACACCTTC
>.|TRBJ2-2|TRBV5-1|16|.
CASSPPAGPNTGELFF
TGCGCCAGCAGCCCCCCCGCGGGACCGAACACCGGGGAGCTGTTTTTT
>TRBD2|TRBJ2-1|TRBV11-3|18|.
CASSSWGLAGVPGGEQFF
TGTGCCAGCAGCTCTTGGGGGCTAGCGGGGGTCCCGGGTGGTGAGCAGTTCTTC
>TRBD1|TRBJ1-1|TRBV6-4|15|.
CASLRGQGGNTEAFF
TGTGCCAGCCTTAGGGGGCAGGGCGGTAACACTGAAGCTTTCTTT
>.|TRBJ2-3|TRBV30|16|.
CAWSVGLGQEADTQYF
TGTGCCTGGAGTGTAGGCTTGGGCCAAGAGGCAGATACGCAGTATTTT
>.|TRBJ2-2|TRBV12-2|16|once
CASRLARRANTGELFF
TGTGCAAGTCGCTTAGCGCGCAGGGCGAACACCGGGGAGCTGTTTTTT
>.|TRBJ2-7|TRBV7-2|13|.
CASSLESTYEQYF
TGTGCCAGCAGCTTAGAGTCAACCTACGAGCAGTACTTC
>TRBD2|TRBJ2-5|TRBV28|16|.
CASSLGTSGSIETQYF
TGTGCCAGCAGTCTCGGGACTAGCGGGAGTATTGAGACCCAGTACTTC
>TRBD1|TRBJ2-2|TRBV30|17|.
CAWSWDRGLPVFGELFF
TGTGCCTGGTCGTGGGACAGGGGTCTCCCCGTTTTCGGGGAGCTGTTTTTT
>TRBD1|TRBJ1-1|TRBV25-1|14|.
CASSDWTGNTEAFF
TGTGCCAGCAGTGATTGGACAGGGAACACTGAAGCTTTCTTT
>TRBD2|TRBJ2-3|TRBV30|15|.
CAWSITSGRGYTQYF
TGTGCCTGGAGCATCACTAGCGGGAGAGGTTATACGCAGTATTTT
>TRBD1|TRBJ1-1|TRBV9|14|once
CASTQRTGYTEAFF
TGTGCCAGCACCCAGAGGACAGGGTACACTGAAGCTTTCTTT
>TRBD2|TRBJ2-3|TRBV27|15|.
CASSLTGGPRDTQYF
TGTGCCAGCAGTTTGACGGGAGGGCCCAGGGATACGCAGTATTTT
>TRBD1|TRBJ2-6|TRBV11-3|15|.
CASSFRGLGANVLTF
TGTGCCAGCAGCTTCAGGGGGCTGGGGGCCAACGTCCTGACTTTC
>.|TRBJ2-3|TRBV21-1|19|.
CASSKEGGLAGDPTDTQYF
TGTGCCAGCAGCAAAGAGGGGGGACTAGCGGGAGATCCCACAGATACGCAGTATTTT
>TRBD2|TRBJ2-3|TRBV6-4|15|.
CASSDSGRPTDTQYF
TGTGCCAGCAGTGACAGCGGGAGACCCACAGATACGCAGTATTTT
>TRBD2|TRBJ2-5|TRBV25-1|16|.
CASSELGLADQETQYF
TGTGCCAGCAGTGAGTTGGGACTAGCGGACCAAGAGACCCAGTACTTC
>TRBD2|TRBJ2-7|TRBV6-1|13|.
CASSRLASYEQYF
TGTGCCAGCAGCCGACTAGCTTCCTACGAGCAGTACTTC